The following is a T cell receptor (beta chain) sequence with its context. As yet, its antigen is unknown. This entry is derived from a study of CD8 T cells in ankylosing spondylitis. The study's findings and limits: Reportedly, matched ankylosing spondylitis synovial fluid was significantly enriched for disease-linked clones. Certain motif variants had earlier appeared in reactive arthritis synovial fluid and blood. CD8+ by phenotype, disease-linked clones were relatively rare in peripheral blood.

Making use of molecular barcodes, quantitative 5'-RACE generated TCR beta libraries. Each CDR3 protein gets one entry after TCRdb re-called the 5' RACE reads with MiXCR. The sample contains 250,000 or so distinct CDR3 sequences, roughly a quarter of which appear only once. The TCR sequence derives from a male donor with ankylosing spondylitis or in good health (not recorded which). Sequencing was done on a sample of blood, either unsorted or a sorted T cell fraction (not recorded which).

CDR3: CSAPYYTTDTQYF. The DNA of the CDR3 is TGCAGTGCTCCCTACTACACCACAGATACGCAGTATTTT. The chain employs TRBV20-1 and TRBJ2-3, with D hard to call. Germline assignment: CDR1 DFQATT and CDR2 SNEGSKA (reference sequence). This CDR3 spans 13 amino acids. V shed 5 bases and J shed 2 bases, with 11 bases lying between them.